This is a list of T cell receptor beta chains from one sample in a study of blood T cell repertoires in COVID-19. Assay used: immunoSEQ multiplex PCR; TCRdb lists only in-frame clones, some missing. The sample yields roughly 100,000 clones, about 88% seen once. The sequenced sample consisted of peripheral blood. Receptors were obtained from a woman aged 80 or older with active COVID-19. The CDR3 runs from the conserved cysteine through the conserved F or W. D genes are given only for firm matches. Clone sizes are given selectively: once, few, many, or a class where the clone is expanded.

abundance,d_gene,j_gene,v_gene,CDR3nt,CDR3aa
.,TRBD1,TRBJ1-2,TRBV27,TGTGCCAGCAGTTTCGGGGCAGGGGGCACCTATGGCTACACCTTC,CASSFGAGGTYGYTF
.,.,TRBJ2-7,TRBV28,TGTGCCAGCAGTTTGCCGGGAAGAGTCTCCTACGAGCAGTACTTC,CASSLPGRVSYEQYF
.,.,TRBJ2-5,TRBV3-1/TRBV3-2,TGTGCCAGCAGCTATCCCGACAGGCCCCTGCGAGAGACCCAGTACTTC,CASSYPDRPLRETQYF
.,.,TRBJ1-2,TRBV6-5,TGTGCCAGCAGTCTGTCAGGGGCCGGCTATGGCTACACCTTC,CASSLSGAGYGYTF
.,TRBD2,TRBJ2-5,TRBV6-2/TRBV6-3,TGTGCCAGCAGTTACGGCCGGACTAGCGCATACCAAGAGACCCAGTACTTC,CASSYGRTSAYQETQYF
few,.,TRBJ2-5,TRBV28,TGTGCCAGCAGCTGGAGTGCTATCCCAGAGACCCAGTACTTC,CASSWSAIPETQYF
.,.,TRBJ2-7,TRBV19,TGTGCCAGTAGTTCCTCGTACTACGAGCAGTACTTC,CASSSSYYEQYF
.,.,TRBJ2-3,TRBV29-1,TGCAGCGTGACAGACACAGATACGCAGTATTTT,CSVTDTDTQYF
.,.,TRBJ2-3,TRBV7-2,TGTGCCAGCAGCTTCGGGGCGGGGACTAGCACAGATACGCAGTATTTT,CASSFGAGTSTDTQYF
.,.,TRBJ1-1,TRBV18,TGTGCCAGCTCACCACCGGGCGGGGGCACTGAAGCTTTCTTT,CASSPPGGGTEAFF
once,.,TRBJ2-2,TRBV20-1,TGCAGTGCTAGCGACACCGGGGAGCTGTTTTTT,CSASDTGELFF
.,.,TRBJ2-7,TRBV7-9,TGTGCCAGCAGCCAGGGACTCCACTACGAGCAGTACTTC,CASSQGLHYEQYF
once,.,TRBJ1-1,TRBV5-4,TGTGCCAGCACCCCTAGGGGGAACACTGAAGCTTTCTTT,CASTPRGNTEAFF